This T cell receptor beta chain was identified during a study of T cell clusters in autoimmune cytopenias (dated by TCRdb to the late 2010s). About the investigation overall: A median TRB sequencing depth of approximately 50,000 reads per sample was reached, and a median of approximately 2,500 distinct TRB clonotypes per sample was obtained. TRB and IGH repertoires from peripheral blood were sequenced in autoimmune cytopenia patients at active disease and during treatment follow-up, with healthy, CLL and autoimmune hepatitis controls included alongside. The goal of the study was to find out whether patients with autoimmune cytopenia have a disease-specific immune repertoire signature that could be used as a blood-based biomarker. Overall study outcomes, separate from this receptor: The cluster-lack signature was not observed for secondary cytopenia versus CLL, as the signature was apparently masked by the dominant lymphoma-associated repertoire. GLIPH results suggested that primary autoimmune cytopenia patients were missing physiological T cell clusters, with 51 clusters found only in healthy donors compared with about 16 found only in patients. Shifts in the TRB repertoire, including less even repertoires in secondary cytopenia and CLL, were mostly a reflection of lymphoma bias and not of autoimmunity. The T cell clusters were defined only in silico, and the functional role of the clusters was left to be validated experimentally. Healthy donors had almost three times as many exclusive TRB clusters as active autoimmune hepatitis patients, a finding consistent with an autoimmunity-wide signature.

By frequency, this clonotype is medium-sized (0.01 to 0.1%), with no count recorded. No cognate antigen has been identified for it. The CDR3 contains 15 residues, cysteine and phenylalanine counted. DNA is not on record. Sequences SGHKS (CDR1) and YYEKEE (CDR2) are obtained from the germline V gene (reference sequence). Each sample's TRB amplification started from 200 to 300 ng of peripheral blood genomic DNA, which corresponds to roughly 38,000 genome equivalents. Multiplex PCR with a touch-down protocol amplified TRB rearrangements, with the TRB-A and TRB-B primer pools combined in a single tube. Illumina adapters and sample indices were attached to the amplicons through two consecutive PCR reactions using Phusion HS II polymerase. Amplicons were gel-purified with the NucleoSpin Gel and PCR Clean-up kit, then quantified by Qubit and quality-checked on an Agilent 2100 Bioanalyzer. Libraries were sequenced on an Illumina MiSeq using 600-cycle, single-indexed, paired-end runs. Per the authors' processing: TRB reads were aligned and assembled with MiXCR version 2.1.12 using the default MiXCR reference library. A clone was defined by each unique CDR3 nucleotide sequence, and analysis was restricted to productive sequences with at least two reads. To assess repertoire diversity, an R script computed alpha-parameterized diversity profiles (alpha 0 to 5), which included the Shannon (alpha 1) and Simpson (alpha 2) indices. Combinatorial TRB VJ usage was computed with the tcR package and compared between cohorts by principal component analysis with ade4. GLIPH clustering of TCRbeta CDR3s was carried out on cohort pairs matched by age and read depth, and cluster frequencies were compared by Wilcoxon test. Reprocessed by TCRdb, the reads give a single entry per CDR3 protein sequence, without DNA. These V and J calls rely on TCRdb rather than the paper's analysis. The sample's table lists a count of about 2,000 distinct CDR3 sequences. The ten largest clones add up to roughly 6% of the sample.

This clonotype was obtained from a human donor with an autoimmune cytopenia or autoimmune hepatitis (not recorded which). Recombination joined TRBV5-5 with TRBJ1-4; no DNA is available, so the TRBD1 call from TCRdb remains unchecked. Sample: peripheral blood. CDR3 sequence: CASSFSGTQNEKLFF.